Shown below are 8 T cell receptor beta chains from a single sample sequenced in a study of OX40 agonist ivuxolimab in advanced cancers. Method: immunoSEQ multiplex PCR; TCRdb's copy keeps in-frame clones and lacks some. Of 55,000 to 75,000 clones in the sample, roughly 85% were seen once. The source material was CD4+ or CD8+ T cells sorted from blood, sampled in a trial of the OX40 agonist ivuxolimab. Every receptor here comes from an adult with an advanced solid tumor such as melanoma, head and neck, liver or kidney cancer.

This chain joins TRBV11-2 and TRBJ2-2, with 12 bases lining up with TRBD2. Germline CDR1 SGHAT, CDR2 FQNNGV. V gave up 4 bases and J gave up 6 bases; unmatched junction bases: 15. The CDR3 length is 19 residues. The CDR3 loop is CASSSEPRLAGVIAGELFF. The CDR3 coding sequence is TGTGCCAGCAGCTCCGAACCCCGACTAGCGGGAGTCATAGCCGGGGAGCTGTTTTTT.

The chain's CDR3 is CASSLGQGVSNEQFF. In nucleotides, the CDR3 is TGTGCCAGTAGCCTGGGACAGGGGGTCTCCAATGAGCAGTTCTTC. This chain joins TRBV19 and TRBJ2-1, with 11 bases aligning to TRBD1. This CDR3 has 15 amino acids. The junction had 7 bases not matched to a gene; V was cut back by 6 bases and J by 6 bases. Germline CDR1 is LNHDA and CDR2 is SQIVND (reference sequence).

The count of this clone is one. The CDR3 loop is CASSPSSGGQETQYF. In DNA form, the CDR3 reads TGTGCCAGCAGCCCTTCTAGCGGCGGACAAGAGACCCAGTACTTC. The rearrangement uses TRBV5-4 and TRBJ2-5; 7 bases are a match to TRBD2. V was pared by 4 bases and J by 2 bases, with 8 bases of the junction left unmatched. The germline CDR1 and CDR2 sequences are SGHNT and YYREEE (reference sequence). The CDR3 contains 15 residues.

The chain couples TRBV5-4 to TRBJ2-1; 9 nucleotides align to TRBD1. Germline V gene lookup returns CDR1 SGHNT and CDR2 YYREEE (reference sequence). V shed 4 bases and J 12 bases; nucleotides not matched to a gene: 5. The CDR3 runs 12 residues. The DNA of the CDR3 is TGTGCCAGCAGCACCGGGACAGGGTTGCAGTTCTTC. Amino acid sequence: CASSTGTGLQFF.

The gene calls are TRBV5-4 and TRBJ2-5; D is tentatively TRBD1 or TRBD2 (6 bases each). This CDR3 has 14 residues. Per germline, CDR1 SGHNT and CDR2 YYREEE (reference sequence). V shed 4 bases and J shed 5 bases, with 15 bases lying between them. CDR3 sequence reads: CASSRVGGAETQYF. As DNA, the CDR3 is TGTGCCAGCAGCCGGGTGGGGGGCGCGGAGACCCAGTACTTC.

The J gene is TRBJ2-3, the V gene TRBV6-4; D might be TRBD2 (7 bases). The CDR3 is 14 amino acids. Per the germline V gene, CDR1 is MRHNA and CDR2 is SNTAGT. Trimming left V 11 bases short and J 2 bases short, with 17 bases between. CDR3 amino acids: CAQTGGGDTDTQYF. CDR3 DNA: TGTGCCCAGACAGGCGGGGGAGACACAGATACGCAGTATTTT.

The chain recombines TRBV5-1 with TRBJ1-6; 7 bases fit TRBD1. The V gene's germline CDR1 is SGHRS and CDR2 YFSETQ. This CDR3 contains 19 residues. V lost 4 bases and J lost 0; bases outside the gene matches: 13. CDR3 loop: CASSKGTDERSSYNSPLHF. The DNA of the CDR3 is TGCGCCAGCAGCAAAGGGACAGACGAAAGGAGCTCCTATAATTCACCCCTCCACTTT.

The V call is TRBV13, the J call TRBJ2-5; 11 bases align to TRBD2. The CDR3 covers 18 residues. Trimming removed 5 bases from V and 6 bases from J; junction bases left unmatched: 17. CDR1 PRHDT and CDR2 FYEKMQ come from the germline V gene (reference sequence). The CDR3 DNA sequence: TGTGCCAGCAGCCCTAGCGGGAAAACTAGCGGGAGAACAAAGACCCAGTACTTC. Amino acid sequence: CASSPSGKTSGRTKTQYF.